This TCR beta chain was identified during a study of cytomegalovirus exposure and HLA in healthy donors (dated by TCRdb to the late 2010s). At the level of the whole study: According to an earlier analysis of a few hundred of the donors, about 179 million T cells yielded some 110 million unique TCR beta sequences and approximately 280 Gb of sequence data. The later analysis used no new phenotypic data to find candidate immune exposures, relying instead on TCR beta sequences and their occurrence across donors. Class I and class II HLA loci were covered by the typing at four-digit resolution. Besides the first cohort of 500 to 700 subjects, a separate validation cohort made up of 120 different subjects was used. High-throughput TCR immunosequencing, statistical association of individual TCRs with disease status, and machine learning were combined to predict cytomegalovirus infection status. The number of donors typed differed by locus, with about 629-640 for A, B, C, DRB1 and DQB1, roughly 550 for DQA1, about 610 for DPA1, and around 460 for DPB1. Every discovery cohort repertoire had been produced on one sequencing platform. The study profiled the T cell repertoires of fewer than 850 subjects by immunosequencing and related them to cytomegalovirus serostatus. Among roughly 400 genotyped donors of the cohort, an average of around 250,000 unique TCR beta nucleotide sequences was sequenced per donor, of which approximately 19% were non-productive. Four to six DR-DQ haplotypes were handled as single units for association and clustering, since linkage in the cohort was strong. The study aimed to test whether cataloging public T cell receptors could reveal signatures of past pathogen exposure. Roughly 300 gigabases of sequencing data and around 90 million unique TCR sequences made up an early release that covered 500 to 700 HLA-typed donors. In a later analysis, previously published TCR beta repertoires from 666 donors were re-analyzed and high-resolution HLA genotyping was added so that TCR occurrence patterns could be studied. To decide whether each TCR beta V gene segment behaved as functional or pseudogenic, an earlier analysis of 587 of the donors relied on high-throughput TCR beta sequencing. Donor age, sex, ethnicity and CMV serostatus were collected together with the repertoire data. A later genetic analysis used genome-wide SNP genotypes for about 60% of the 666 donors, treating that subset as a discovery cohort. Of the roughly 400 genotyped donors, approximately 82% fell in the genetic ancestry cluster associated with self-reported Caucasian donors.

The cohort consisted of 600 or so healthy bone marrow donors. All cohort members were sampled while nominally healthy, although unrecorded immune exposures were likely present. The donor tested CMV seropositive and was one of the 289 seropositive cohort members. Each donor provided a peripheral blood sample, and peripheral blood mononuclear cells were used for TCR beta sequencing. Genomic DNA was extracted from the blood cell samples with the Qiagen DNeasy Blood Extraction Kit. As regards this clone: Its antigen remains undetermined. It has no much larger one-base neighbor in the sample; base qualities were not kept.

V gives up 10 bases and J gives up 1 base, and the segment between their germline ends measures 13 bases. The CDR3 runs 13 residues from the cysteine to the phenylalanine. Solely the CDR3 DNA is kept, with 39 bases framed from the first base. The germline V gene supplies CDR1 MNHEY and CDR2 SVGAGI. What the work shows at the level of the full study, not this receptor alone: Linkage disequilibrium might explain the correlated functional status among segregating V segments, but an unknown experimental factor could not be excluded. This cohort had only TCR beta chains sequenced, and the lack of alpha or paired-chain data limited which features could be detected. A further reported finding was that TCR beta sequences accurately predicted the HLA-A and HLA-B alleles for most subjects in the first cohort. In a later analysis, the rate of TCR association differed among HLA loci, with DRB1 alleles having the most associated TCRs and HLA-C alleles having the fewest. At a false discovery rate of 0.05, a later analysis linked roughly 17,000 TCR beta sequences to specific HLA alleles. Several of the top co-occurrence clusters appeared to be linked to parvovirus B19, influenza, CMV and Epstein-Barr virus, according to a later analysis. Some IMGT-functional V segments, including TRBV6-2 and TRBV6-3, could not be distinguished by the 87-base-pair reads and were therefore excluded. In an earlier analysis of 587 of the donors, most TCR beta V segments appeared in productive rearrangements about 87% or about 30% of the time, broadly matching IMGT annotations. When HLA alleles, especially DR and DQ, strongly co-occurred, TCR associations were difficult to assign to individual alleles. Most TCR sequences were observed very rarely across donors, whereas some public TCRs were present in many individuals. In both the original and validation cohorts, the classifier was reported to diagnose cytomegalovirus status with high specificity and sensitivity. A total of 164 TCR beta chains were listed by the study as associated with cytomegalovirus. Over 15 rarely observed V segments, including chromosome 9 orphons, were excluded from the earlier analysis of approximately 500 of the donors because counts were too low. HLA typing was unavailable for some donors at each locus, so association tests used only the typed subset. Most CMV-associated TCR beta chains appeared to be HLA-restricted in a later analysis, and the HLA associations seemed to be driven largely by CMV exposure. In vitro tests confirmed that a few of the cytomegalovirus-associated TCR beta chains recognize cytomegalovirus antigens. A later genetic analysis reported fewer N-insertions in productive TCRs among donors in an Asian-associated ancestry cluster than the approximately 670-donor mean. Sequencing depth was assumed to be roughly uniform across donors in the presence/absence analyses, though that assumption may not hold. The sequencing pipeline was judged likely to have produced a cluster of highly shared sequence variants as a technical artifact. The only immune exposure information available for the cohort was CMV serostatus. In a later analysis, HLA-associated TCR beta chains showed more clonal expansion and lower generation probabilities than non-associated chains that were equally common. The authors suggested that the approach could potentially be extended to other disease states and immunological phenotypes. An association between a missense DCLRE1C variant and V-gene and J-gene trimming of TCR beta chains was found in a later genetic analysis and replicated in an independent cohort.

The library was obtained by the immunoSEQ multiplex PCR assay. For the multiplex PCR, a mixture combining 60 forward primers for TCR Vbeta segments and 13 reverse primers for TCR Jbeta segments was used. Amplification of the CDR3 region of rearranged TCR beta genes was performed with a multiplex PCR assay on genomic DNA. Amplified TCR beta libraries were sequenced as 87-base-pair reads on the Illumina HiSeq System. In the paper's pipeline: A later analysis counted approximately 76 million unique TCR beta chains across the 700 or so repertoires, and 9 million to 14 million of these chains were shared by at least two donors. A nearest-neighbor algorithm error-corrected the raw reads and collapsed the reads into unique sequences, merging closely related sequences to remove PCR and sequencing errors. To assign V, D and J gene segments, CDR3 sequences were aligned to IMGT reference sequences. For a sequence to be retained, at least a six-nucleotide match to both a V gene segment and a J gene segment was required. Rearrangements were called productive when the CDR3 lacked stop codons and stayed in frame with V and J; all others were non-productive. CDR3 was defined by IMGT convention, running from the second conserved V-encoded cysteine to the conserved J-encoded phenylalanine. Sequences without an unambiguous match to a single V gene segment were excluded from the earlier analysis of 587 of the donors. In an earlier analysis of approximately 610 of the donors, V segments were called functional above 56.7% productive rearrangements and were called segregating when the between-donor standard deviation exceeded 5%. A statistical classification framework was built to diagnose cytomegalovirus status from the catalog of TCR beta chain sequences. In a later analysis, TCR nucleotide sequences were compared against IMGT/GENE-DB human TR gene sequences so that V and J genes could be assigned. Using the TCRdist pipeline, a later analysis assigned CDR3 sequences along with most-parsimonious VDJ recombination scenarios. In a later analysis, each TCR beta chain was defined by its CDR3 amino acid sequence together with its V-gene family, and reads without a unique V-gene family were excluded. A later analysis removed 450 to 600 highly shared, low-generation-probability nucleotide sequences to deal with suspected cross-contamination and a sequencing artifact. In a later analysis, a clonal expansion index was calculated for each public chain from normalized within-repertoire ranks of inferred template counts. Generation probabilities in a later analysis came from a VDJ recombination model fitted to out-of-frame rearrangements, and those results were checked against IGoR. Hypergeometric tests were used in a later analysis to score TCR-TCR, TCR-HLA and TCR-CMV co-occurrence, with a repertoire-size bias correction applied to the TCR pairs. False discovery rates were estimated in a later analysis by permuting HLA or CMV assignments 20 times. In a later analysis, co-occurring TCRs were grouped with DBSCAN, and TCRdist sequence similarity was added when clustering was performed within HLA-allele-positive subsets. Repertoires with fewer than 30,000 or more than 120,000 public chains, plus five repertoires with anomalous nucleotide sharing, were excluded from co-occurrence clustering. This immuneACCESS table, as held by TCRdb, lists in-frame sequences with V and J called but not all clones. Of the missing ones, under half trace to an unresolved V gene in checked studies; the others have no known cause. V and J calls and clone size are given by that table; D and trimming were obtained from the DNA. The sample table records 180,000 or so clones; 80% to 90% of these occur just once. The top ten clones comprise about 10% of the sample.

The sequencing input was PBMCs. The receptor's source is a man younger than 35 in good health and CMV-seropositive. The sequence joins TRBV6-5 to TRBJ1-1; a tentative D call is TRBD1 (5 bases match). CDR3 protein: CATHRSRNTEAFF. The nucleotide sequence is TGTGCCACCCACAGGAGTCGGAACACTGAAGCTTTCTTT.